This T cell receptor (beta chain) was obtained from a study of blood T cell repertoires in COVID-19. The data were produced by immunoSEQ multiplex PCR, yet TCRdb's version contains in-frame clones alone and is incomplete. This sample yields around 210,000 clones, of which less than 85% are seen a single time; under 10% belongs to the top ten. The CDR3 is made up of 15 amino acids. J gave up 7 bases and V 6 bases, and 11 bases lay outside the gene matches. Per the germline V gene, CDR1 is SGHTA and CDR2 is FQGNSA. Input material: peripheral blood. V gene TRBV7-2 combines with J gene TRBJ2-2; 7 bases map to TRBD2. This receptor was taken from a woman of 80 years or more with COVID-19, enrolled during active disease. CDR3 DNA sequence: TGTGCCAGCAGAAAACCGATTTCGGGGGGCGGGGAGCTGTTTTTT. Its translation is CASRKPISGGGELFF.